The rows below give T cell receptor beta chains drawn from one sample of a study of metastatic and nonmetastatic thyroid tumors. TCRdb reassembled clones from the PCR reads with MiXCR. The table has over 15,000 clones, almost 35% seen once; the top ten hold roughly 7%. Sequencing was carried out using tumor tissue. The receptor set was obtained from a female donor with papillary thyroid cancer or a benign thyroid nodule (not recorded which). Some clones in this sample may be carry-over from other donors' samples. CDR3s include the opening cysteine and the closing phenylalanine or tryptophan. D genes are given only for firm matches.

>.|TRBV9
CASSFAGTSTDTQYF
>.|TRBV7-2
CASSSFAGEQYF
>TRBD2|TRBV9
CASSLLPGAGSSTEQFF
>.|TRBV11-2
CASSLGRYSGANVLTF
>TRBD1|TRBV6-1
CASSDTGEISPLHF
>TRBD1|TRBV6-4
CASSPGTGGARYNEQFF
>TRBD1|TRBV6-5
CASSWTGRYEQYF
>TRBD1|TRBV12-3/TRBV12-4
CASSFGPGQGLTGELFF
>TRBD2|TRBV30
CAWGGDPSGAGELFF
>TRBD1|TRBV3-1
CASSQGAGGIYEQYF
>TRBD1|TRBV11-1
CASSQGTGNYNEQFF
>.|TRBV4-1
CASSGGASRRPQHF
>TRBD1|TRBV28
CASSPWDREEETQYF
>.|TRBV7-9
CASSLEVTDTQYF
>TRBD1|TRBV5-1
CASSPSGTGGADGYTF
>.|TRBV7-3
CASSLTGWSKQYF
>.|TRBV5-1
CASSLVGVKRTQYF
>.|TRBV2
CASKGTSPDTEAFF
>.|TRBV19
CASSFTVGSYEQYF
>.|TRBV29-1
CSGRGPSTDTQYF
>TRBD1|TRBV11-1
CASSLGTGTGFVRTEAFF
>TRBD1|TRBV27
CASSLAGQGTYNEQFF
>.|TRBV6-1
CASSDGSTDTQYF
>.|TRBV12-5
CASGFYEQYF
>.|TRBV5-6
CASSRGDRVFTEAFF
>.|TRBV5-4
CASSLAPGVATGNTIYF
>TRBD2|TRBV12-3/TRBV12-4
CASSHLLAGVSYNEQFF
>.|TRBV5-1
CASSLDLRGGGEQYF
>.|TRBV6-2/TRBV6-3
CASSYWDNVFGYTF
>.|TRBV7-9
CASSLAPGETQYF
>.|TRBV19
CASRGQIIYGYTF
>TRBD1|TRBV6-1
CASSVRTGIYEQYF